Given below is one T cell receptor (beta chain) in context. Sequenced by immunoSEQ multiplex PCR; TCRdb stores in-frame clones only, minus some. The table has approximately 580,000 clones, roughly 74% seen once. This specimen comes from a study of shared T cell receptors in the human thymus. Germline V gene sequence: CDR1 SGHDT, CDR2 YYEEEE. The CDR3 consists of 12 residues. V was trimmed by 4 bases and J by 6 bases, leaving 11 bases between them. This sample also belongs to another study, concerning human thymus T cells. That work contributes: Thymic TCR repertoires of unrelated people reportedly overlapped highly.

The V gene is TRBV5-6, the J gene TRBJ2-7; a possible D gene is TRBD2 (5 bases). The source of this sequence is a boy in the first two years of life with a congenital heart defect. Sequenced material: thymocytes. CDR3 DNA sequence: TGTGCCAGCAGCCTGGCTGGGAGCGAGCAGTACTTC. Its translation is CASSLAGSEQYF.